In this sample, the clone carrying this TCR beta chain turned up a few times. These data belong to a study of cytotoxic CD8 clonotypes in ibrutinib-treated CLL. CDR3 length: 16 residues. From germline, CDR1 is WSHSY and CDR2 SAAADI. V gave up 6 bases and J gave up 2 bases, with 20 bases separating them. Profiling relied on immunoSEQ multiplex PCR, and the TCRdb table lists in-frame clones only, not all of them. The data hold more than 30,000 clones, with roughly three quarters observed a single time. The sample was PBMCs, taken before ibrutinib treatment. This TCR derives from a human donor with chronic lymphocytic leukemia. V usage is TRBV10-2 and J usage is TRBJ2-7; a weak D match, TRBD2 (6 bases). Here the CDR3 reads CASSDLANQVTYEQYF. The CDR3 DNA sequence: TGCGCCAGCAGCGATCTAGCGAATCAGGTAACCTACGAGCAGTACTTC.